The 27 T cell receptor beta chains below all came from one sample that was sequenced in a study of T-cell memory formation after mild COVID-19. TCRdb reanalysed the 5' RACE reads using MiXCR and keeps one entry per CDR3 protein. The data show approximately 570,000 distinct CDR3 sequences, roughly 17% seen once. Sequencing was done on a sample of PBMCs or a T cell subset sorted from them (not recorded which). The receptor source for this set is an adult woman who had mild COVID-19 (a few samples of this study predate the infection). Cell type and time point are not known.

The V call is TRBV6-6, the J call TRBJ1-6; TRBD1 is a possible D gene (6 bases). From germline, CDR1 is MNHNY and CDR2 SVGAGI (reference sequence). This CDR3 region has 13 residues. V was clipped by 7 bases and J by 3 bases, with 7 bases between them. The CDR3 protein is CASKTGYNSPLHF. The CDR3 DNA sequence: TGTGCCAGCAAGACAGGCTATAATTCACCCCTCCACTTT.

This clonotype was seen many times. The V gene is TRBV12-3 or TRBV12-4, the J gene TRBJ2-1, with a tentative D call TRBD1 (5 bases). V was clipped by 1 base and J by 7 bases, with 11 bases between them. This CDR3 is built from 14 residues. The CDR3 is CASSLVFAGNEQFF. As DNA, the CDR3 is TGTGCCAGCAGTTTAGTATTTGCAGGGAATGAGCAGTTCTTC.

The chain employs TRBV4-3 and TRBJ1-6, with D hard to call. The CDR3 is made up of 17 amino acids. Trimming cost V 0 bases and J 6 bases, with 15 bases left between them. Germline CDR1 reads LGHNA; CDR2 reads YSLEER. CDR3: CASSQEHTAMGNSPLHF. CDR3 coding DNA: TGCGCCAGCAGCCAAGAACATACCGCCATGGGTAATTCACCCCTCCACTTT.

This clonotype was seen a few times. The V and J genes are TRBV18 and TRBJ1-4; tentative D call: TRBD1 (6 bases). The length of the CDR3 is 15 residues. V shed 3 bases and J shed 7 bases, with 15 bases lying between them. Looked up from germline, CDR1 is KGHSH and CDR2 is LQKENI. As DNA, the CDR3 is TGTGCCAGCTCACCGTACAGGGAAGACGGTGAAAAACTGTTTTTT. As protein: CASSPYREDGEKLFF.

This clonotype was seen a handful of times. This chain joins TRBV7-2 and TRBJ1-6; 7 bases fit TRBD1. The V and J ends lost 5 bases and 6 bases, in that order; junction bases with no gene match: 7. Germline CDR1 SGHTA, CDR2 FQGNSA. This CDR3 comprises 15 residues. The CDR3 sequence is CASSPQGQPNSPLHF. CDR3 in DNA: TGTGCCAGCAGCCCCCAGGGACAGCCTAATTCACCCCTCCACTTT.

The chain recombines TRBV3-1 with TRBJ2-3, with TRBD1 matching 8 bases. The J segment lost 2 bases and the V segment lost 0 bases, leaving 4 bases of the junction unmatched. From germline, CDR1 is LGHDT and CDR2 YNNKEL (reference sequence). This CDR3 is built from 16 residues. The CDR3 nucleotides read TGTGCCAGCAGCCAAGACCCGACAGGGGTCACAGATACGCAGTATTTT. Its translation is CASSQDPTGVTDTQYF.

At least ten counts were recorded for this clonotype. The rearrangement uses TRBV20-1 and TRBJ2-5, with D possibly being TRBD1 (6 bases). CDR1 DFQATT and CDR2 SNEGSKA come from the germline V gene (reference sequence). Trimming took 3 bases from V and 2 from J, leaving 19 bases between them. The CDR3 is 16 residues long. Here the CDR3 reads CSASRRFRDKQETQYF. The CDR3, as DNA: TGCAGTGCTAGCCGTCGGTTCCGGGACAAACAAGAGACCCAGTACTTC.

The genes are TRBV2 and TRBJ1-5; D gene ambiguous. CDR1 and CDR2 from the germline V gene are SNHLY and FYNNEI. The CDR3 loop spans 15 amino acids. V was shortened by 1 base and J by 5 bases, with 12 bases between the two germline ends. Here the CDR3 DNA reads TGTGCCAGCAGTGAAGAGGGCGGCTGGCATCAGCCCCAGCATTTT. It codes for CASSEEGGWHQPQHF.

The CDR3 region has the DNA TGTGCCAGCAGTTACCAACAGGCAGCTACCTACGAGCAGTACTTC. It yields the protein CASSYQQAATYEQYF. The chain is built from TRBV6-2 or TRBV6-3 and TRBJ2-7; D is perhaps TRBD1 (5 bases). The CDR3 sequence is 15 residues long. The V and J ends lost 2 bases and 2 bases respectively, with 13 bases between them. Germline CDR1 MNHEY, CDR2 SVGEGT.

This clonotype was picked up a small number of times. J is TRBJ2-3 and V is TRBV24-1; D perhaps matches TRBD1 (5 bases). Trimming left V 9 bases short and J 5 bases short, with 11 bases between. The CDR3 runs to 12 residues. The germline gives CDR1 KGHDR, CDR2 SFDVKD. The CDR3 sequence is CATEGDGDTQYF. CDR3 coding DNA: TGTGCCACCGAAGGGGATGGAGATACGCAGTATTTT.

The chain carries TRBV7-8 and TRBJ2-1; D is unresolved. Germline CDR1 and CDR2: SGHVS and FQNEAQ. CDR3 length equals 12 residues. With 3 bases removed from V and 4 bases from J, the gap between germline ends came to 4 bases. CDR3 loop: CASSFVYNEQFF. The CDR3 nucleotides are TGTGCCAGCAGCTTCGTATACAATGAGCAGTTCTTC.

Note on this clonotype: Given the absence of the conserved phenylalanine or tryptophan at the CDR3 end, a read error is likely. V is TRBV27 and J is TRBJ2-1, with D maybe TRBD2 (6 bases). The CDR3 runs to 13 residues. Trimming removed 2 bases at V and 12 bases at J, with 14 bases between. Germline CDR1 is MNHEY and CDR2 is SMNVEV (reference sequence). The CDR3 nucleotides read TGTGCCAGCAGTTTAGCCACACTAGCACCGCAGTTCTTA. Translating it yields CASSLATLAPQFL.

This clonotype was detected only a few times. This sequence joins TRBV5-1 and TRBJ2-5; maybe TRBD2 (7 bases). This CDR3 comprises 15 residues. Trimming cost V 1 base and J 7 bases, with 17 bases left between them. Looked up from germline, CDR1 is SGHRS and CDR2 is YFSETQ. In DNA form, the CDR3 reads TGCGCCAGCAGCTTGTCCGCGGGGGCCCTGGGGACCCAGTACTTC. As protein: CASSLSAGALGTQYF.

The V and J genes are TRBV12-3 or TRBV12-4 and TRBJ2-1; 8 bases line up with TRBD2. The V gene end was trimmed by 4 bases and the J gene end by 9 bases; junction bases not matched to a gene: 17. CDR3 length: 17 amino acids. This CDR3 is CASSSYALWTSSGEQFF. The CDR3 bases are TGTGCCAGCAGTTCCTACGCCCTATGGACTAGCTCGGGTGAGCAGTTCTTC.

The V gene is TRBV12-3 or TRBV12-4, the J gene TRBJ2-2; D is unclear. This CDR3 contains 13 residues. The germline V and J ends were trimmed by 3 bases and 6 bases, with 8 bases remaining between them. CDR3: CASSFERSGELFF. CDR3 DNA sequence: TGTGCCAGCAGTTTTGAACGTTCCGGGGAGCTGTTTTTT.

This clonotype was seen ten or more times. The V gene is TRBV12-3 or TRBV12-4, the J gene TRBJ2-2, with a tentative D call TRBD2 (5 bases). The CDR3 sequence is 13 residues long. Trimming left V 8 bases short and J 6 bases short, with 13 bases between. CDR3 protein: CASLYSGAGELFF. CDR3 DNA sequence: TGTGCCAGCCTATATTCCGGGGCCGGGGAGCTGTTTTTT.

As regards this clonotype: A read error may account for a junction end that differs from germline. This sequence joins TRBV2 and TRBJ2-1; 13 nucleotides align to TRBD2. The CDR3 is made up of 14 amino acids. The V gene's germline CDR1 is SNHLY and CDR2 FYNNEI. DNA of the CDR3: TGTGCCAGCAGAGAAGGGACTAGCGGGGATGAGCAGTTCTTC. Translating it yields CASREGTSGDEQFF.

The chain recombines TRBV5-1 with TRBJ2-3; TRBD2 agrees at 10 bases. The CDR3 contains 16 residues. With V trimmed by 2 bases and J by 2 bases, 5 bases remained unmatched. CDR1 is SGHRS and CDR2 is YFSETQ in the germline V gene. The CDR3, as DNA: TGCGCCAGCAGCTTCAGACTAGCGGGCCTCACAGATACGCAGTATTTT. Its protein product is CASSFRLAGLTDTQYF.

This clonotype was seen a few times. The chain employs TRBV29-1 and TRBJ2-1; 9 bases map to TRBD2. V shed 2 bases and J 11 bases; nucleotides not matched to a gene: 7. The CDR3 extends over 13 amino acids. Germline V gene data show CDR1 as SQVTM and CDR2 as ANQGSEA. The CDR3 DNA reads as TGCAGCGTTGAAAAAGGCAGCGGGAGGAAGCAGTTCTTC. This encodes CSVEKGSGRKQFF.

This clonotype has just a few counts. This chain joins TRBV4-2 and TRBJ2-3; TRBD2 aligns across 8 bases. The V gene's germline CDR1 is LGHNA and CDR2 YNFKEQ. The CDR3 extends over 16 amino acids. Trimming took 2 bases from V and 0 from J; bases not matched to a gene: 4. CDR3 DNA sequence: TGTGCCAGCAGCCAACTAACGGGAGGGAGCACAGATACGCAGTATTTT. Protein product: CASSQLTGGSTDTQYF.

This clonotype has more than one count but fewer than ten. The J gene is TRBJ2-3, the V gene TRBV27; D is unresolved. The germline V and J ends were trimmed by 8 bases and 1 base, with 16 bases remaining between them. Germline-derived CDR1 and CDR2 are MNHEY and SMNVEV (reference sequence). CDR3 length: 15 residues. The CDR3 coding sequence is TGTGCCAGCGGATCTCTAGGGTTGGGCACAGATACGCAGTATTTT. This gives the protein CASGSLGLGTDTQYF.

This clonotype has a handful of counts. The V gene is TRBV27, the J gene TRBJ2-2, with TRBD1 identical over 7 bases. The CDR3 loop spans 16 amino acids. The J segment lost 1 base and the V segment lost 6 bases, leaving 8 bases of the junction unmatched. The germline V gene has CDR1 MNHEY and CDR2 SMNVEV (reference sequence). CDR3 DNA: TGTGCCAGCAGCCGATCGACAGGGATGAACACCGGGGAGCTGTTTTTT. Translation gives CASSRSTGMNTGELFF.

The table lists this clonotype with a count of one. The CDR3, as DNA: TGCGCCAGCAGCCAAGATTGGGCCTACCCCAATGAGCAGTTCTTC. It codes for CASSQDWAYPNEQFF. The gene calls are TRBV4-1 and TRBJ2-1; D remains ambiguous. Germline assignment: CDR1 MGHRA and CDR2 YSYEKL. Trimming removed 0 bases at V and 6 bases at J, with 12 bases between. There are 15 residues in the CDR3.

The table lists this clonotype with a few counts. This chain joins TRBV5-1 and TRBJ2-3; 7 nucleotides agree with TRBD2. Per the germline V gene, CDR1 is SGHRS and CDR2 is YFSETQ. Trimming cost V 1 base and J 4 bases; bases outside gene matches: 6. The CDR3 length is 15 residues. DNA of the CDR3: TGCGCCAGCAGCTTGACGGAGCGGGACCCAGATACGCAGTATTTT. It encodes CASSLTERDPDTQYF.

This clonotype has more than one count but fewer than ten. The CDR3 sequence is CAWSVSGPYSGNTIYF. DNA for the CDR3: TGTGCCTGGAGTGTATCCGGACCTTACTCTGGAAACACCATATATTTT. This chain uses TRBV30 with TRBJ1-3; D uncertain. Germline-derived CDR1 and CDR2 are GTSNPN and SVGIG (reference sequence). This CDR3 region has 16 residues. V was pared by 0 bases and J by 0 bases, with 12 bases between.

The CDR3 DNA sequence: TGTGCCAGCAGCTTAGTTCGGAGGACTAGCGGCAACAATGAGCAGTTCTTC. It yields the protein CASSLVRRTSGNNEQFF. V usage is TRBV11-2 and J usage is TRBJ2-1, with 10 bases aligning to TRBD2. CDR1 and CDR2 (germline): SGHAT, FQNNGV. The CDR3 contains 17 residues. The junction had 8 bases not matched to a gene; V was cut back by 1 base and J by 5 bases. Full variable domain (remainder filled in from reference TRBV11-2 and TRBJ2-1): EAGVAQSPRYKIIEKRQSVAFWCNPISGHATLYWYQQILGQGPKLLIQFQNNGVVDDSQLPKDRFSAERLKGVDSTLKIQPAKLEDSAVYLCASSLVRRTSGNNEQFFGPGTRLTVL.

The chain is built from TRBV6-1 and TRBJ2-7, with D uncertain. Germline V gene lookup returns CDR1 MNHNS and CDR2 SASEGT. This CDR3 is built from 13 residues. Trimming stripped 6 bases from V and 4 bases from J, with 13 bases between. The CDR3 DNA reads TGTGCCAGCAGAAAGACTGGAACTTACGAGCAGTACTTC. Translation: CASRKTGTYEQYF.